This is a list of T cell receptor beta chains from one sample in a study of blood T cell repertoires in COVID-19. Clones were read by immunoSEQ multiplex PCR, and TCRdb kept only the in-frame ones, dropping some. There are just under 250,000 clones in the sample; 80% to 90% occur only once, and approximately 4.1% lies in the top ten. The sample taken for sequencing was PBMCs or T cells enriched from blood (not recorded which). These receptor sequences come from a woman aged 25 to 39 who had recovered from COVID-19. The conserved cysteine and the conserved F or W are not part of the CDR3 here.

V	length	J	CDR3
TRBV9	13	TRBJ2-1	ASSVVGTGVNEQF
TRBV6-2/TRBV6-3	10	TRBJ1-2	ASSYASYGYT
TRBV24-1	14	TRBJ1-2	ATSDRPGTWNYGYT
TRBV5-1	13	TRBJ1-6	ASSEGTGFNSPLH
TRBV15	14	TRBJ2-7	ATSREYGRSSYEQY
TRBV9	15	TRBJ2-1	ASSVRTGADGYNEQF
TRBV4-2	15	TRBJ1-4	ASSQELAPLTNEKLF
TRBV28	16	TRBJ1-1	ASSPIYQGWVFRTEAF
TRBV9	11	TRBJ1-1	ASSVDMNTEAF
TRBV5-5	10	TRBJ2-7	ASSTGLYEQY
TRBV7-9	13	TRBJ1-1	ASSRWGESNTEAF
TRBV4-3	14	TRBJ2-1	ASSQEGASIYNEQF
TRBV19	14	TRBJ2-7	ASSPRGRGSPYEQY
TRBV18	13	TRBJ2-1	ASSPGTSANNEQF
TRBV29-1	15	TRBJ2-6	SGEVGTPDSGANVLT